Following are 29 T cell receptor beta chains from one sample sequenced in a study of blood T cell repertoires in COVID-19. Sequencing used immunoSEQ multiplex PCR; TCRdb keeps in-frame clones, though not all of them. Of approximately 70,000 clones detected, roughly 90% appear once; the ten largest clones hold around 4.9%. What was sequenced was peripheral blood. Every receptor here comes from a woman aged 55-69 years with active COVID-19.

The chain is built from TRBV5-1 and TRBJ1-2, with D perhaps TRBD1 (6 bases). The CDR3 covers 12 residues. Germline-derived CDR1 and CDR2 are SGHRS and YFSETQ. V dropped 4 bases and J dropped 3 bases, with 7 bases sitting between them. DNA for the CDR3: TGCGCCAGCAGCCAGGGGCACTATGGCTACACCTTC. Encoded protein: CASSQGHYGYTF.

The sample holds a few counts of this clone. The gene calls are TRBV7-9 and TRBJ1-5; 7 bases agree with TRBD1. Trimming took 5 bases from V and 3 from J; bases not matched to a gene: 7. Germline loops: CDR1 SEHNR, CDR2 FQNEAQ (reference sequence). The length of the CDR3 is 15 residues. CDR3 sequence (DNA): TGTGCCAGCAGCCGTGGGACAGAATACAATCAGCCCCAGCATTTT. Translating gives CASSRGTEYNQPQHF.

The rearrangement uses TRBV30 and TRBJ2-3; TRBD2 matches at 9 bases. The CDR3 sequence is 14 residues long. From germline, CDR1 is GTSNPN and CDR2 SVGIG (reference sequence). Trimming cost V 2 bases and J 6 bases; bases outside gene matches: 6. CDR3: CAWSPRGRADTQYF. In DNA form, the CDR3 reads TGTGCCTGGAGTCCCCGCGGGAGGGCCGATACGCAGTATTTT.

CDR3 DNA sequence: TGTGCCAGCAGTGAAGGGGCAGGGCACGGTAGGGATGAGCAGTTCTTC. This encodes CASSEGAGHGRDEQFF. The rearrangement links TRBV2 to TRBJ2-1; possible D gene TRBD1, 5 bases. Trimming removed 1 base from V and 8 bases from J, with 18 bases in between. CDR1 and CDR2 from the germline V gene are SNHLY and FYNNEI. This CDR3 is built from 16 residues. Full variable domain (outside the CDR3, taken from reference TRBV2 and TRBJ2-1): EPEVTQTPSHQVTQMGQEVILRCVPISNHLYFYWYRQILGQKVEFLVSFYNNEISEKSEIFDDQFSVERPDGSNFTLKIRSTKLEDSAMYFCASSEGAGHGRDEQFFGPGTRLTVL.

This sequence joins TRBV28 and TRBJ1-1, with D unclear. V was shortened by 10 bases and J by 3 bases, with 9 bases between the two germline ends. Germline V gene sequence: CDR1 MDHEN, CDR2 SYDVKM. CDR3 length equals 11 residues. This chain's CDR3 is CATVRYTEAFF. Here the CDR3 DNA reads TGTGCCACCGTGAGGTACACTGAAGCTTTCTTT.

This clone was found once. The chain links TRBV9 to TRBJ2-7; D not certain. Looked up from germline, CDR1 is SGDLS and CDR2 is YYNGEE. V was clipped by 0 bases and J by 4 bases, with 14 bases between them. CDR3 length: 15 amino acids. The CDR3 sequence: CASSVATAPSYEQYF. In nucleotides, the CDR3 is TGTGCCAGCAGCGTAGCTACCGCGCCCTCTTACGAGCAGTACTTC. Supplemented by reference TRBV9 and TRBJ2-7, the full variable domain reads DSGVTQTPKHLITATGQRVTLRCSPRSGDLSVYWYQQSLDQGLQFLIQYYNGEERAKGNILERFSAQQFPDLHSELNLSSLELGDSALYFCASSVATAPSYEQYFGPGTRLTVT.

This chain uses TRBV5-4 with TRBJ2-1; D may be TRBD2 (6 bases). CDR1 and CDR2 (germline): SGHNT, YYREEE (reference sequence). This CDR3 is 13 amino acids long. Trimming shortened V by 2 bases and J by 9 bases, and 12 bases separated the two germline ends. CDR3 nucleotide sequence: TGTGCCAGCAGCTTCTCGGCGGGGTTTGAGCAGTTCTTC. Its translation: CASSFSAGFEQFF.

J is TRBJ1-4 and V is TRBV2; TRBD1 matches 9 bases. Germline CDR1 is SNHLY and CDR2 is FYNNEI. The CDR3 is made up of 14 amino acids. Trimming removed 7 bases from V and 7 bases from J; junction bases left unmatched: 7. CDR3 sequence: CASTGDRAFEKLFF. Written as DNA, the CDR3 is TGTGCCAGCACTGGGGACAGGGCCTTTGAAAAACTGTTTTTT.

The chain recombines TRBV11-2 with TRBJ1-6; D not certain. CDR3 length: 15 residues. Germline V lookup: CDR1 SGHAT, CDR2 FQNNGV. Trimming removed 2 bases at V and 5 bases at J, with 10 bases between. CDR3 sequence reads: CASSLYEADNSPLHF. CDR3 in DNA: TGTGCCAGCAGCTTATACGAAGCCGATAATTCACCCCTCCACTTT.

The chain recombines TRBV11-3 with TRBJ2-2; D may be TRBD1 (5 bases). The CDR3 spans 15 residues. V was shortened by 5 bases and J by 1 base, with 11 bases between the two germline ends. CDR1 and CDR2 from the germline V gene are SGHNT and YENEEA. The CDR3 loop reads CASSALTGNTGELFF. DNA of the CDR3: TGTGCCAGCAGCGCCCTAACAGGGAACACCGGGGAGCTGTTTTTT.

V is TRBV28 and J is TRBJ1-5, with D possibly being TRBD1 (6 bases). Between the trimmed V and J ends, which lost 5 bases and 2 bases, there was a span of 19 bases. Germline CDR1 is MDHEN and CDR2 is SYDVKM. The CDR3 contains 17 residues. CDR3 amino acids: CASSLLAGGAGNQPQHF. Here the CDR3 DNA reads TGTGCCAGCAGTCTCTTGGCTGGGGGCGCCGGCAATCAGCCCCAGCATTTT. Supplemented by reference TRBV28 and TRBJ1-5, the full variable domain reads DVKVTQSSRYLVKRTGEKVFLECVQDMDHENMFWYRQDPGLGLRLIYFSYDVKMKEKGDIPEGYSVSREKKERFSLILESASTNQTSMYLCASSLLAGGAGNQPQHFGDGTRLSIL.

The J gene is TRBJ2-4, the V gene TRBV19, with 8 bases that match TRBD1. Germline-derived CDR1 and CDR2 are LNHDA and SQIVND (reference sequence). The V segment lost 4 bases and the J segment 8 bases; nucleotides outside the gene matches: 13. The CDR3 spans 16 residues. CDR3 region: CASSTGTGLARDIQYF. In DNA form, the CDR3 reads TGTGCCAGTAGTACCGGGACAGGTTTGGCAAGGGACATTCAGTACTTC.

The V gene is TRBV15, the J gene TRBJ2-5; D might be TRBD2 (6 bases). The germline gives CDR1 LNHNV, CDR2 YYDKDF (reference sequence). This CDR3 has 12 amino acids. The ends were cut back, 5 bases at V and 7 bases at J, with 11 bases in the middle. The CDR3 DNA reads as TGTGCCACCAGCCGGAGGGTAGGGACCCAGTACTTC. Protein: CATSRRVGTQYF.

J is TRBJ2-7 and V is TRBV6-2 or TRBV6-3, with 7 bases that match TRBD1. The CDR3 consists of 16 residues. V lost 6 bases, J lost 3 bases, and 14 bases stayed unmatched. Germline values: CDR1 MNHEY, CDR2 SVGEGT. In DNA, the CDR3 is TGTGCCAGCAGCCCCGGGCATGGACAGGCGAACTACGAGCAGTACTTC. This translates into CASSPGHGQANYEQYF.

This chain links TRBV27 with TRBJ1-1, with 9 bases identical to TRBD1. The CDR3 spans 15 residues. Germline loops: CDR1 MNHEY, CDR2 SMNVEV (reference sequence). With 6 bases clipped from V and 5 bases from J, the junction kept 10 bases outside the gene matches. The CDR3: CASRLTGGARTEAFF. CDR3 bases: TGTGCCAGCAGACTTACAGGGGGCGCCCGAACTGAAGCTTTCTTT.

The J gene is TRBJ2-2, the V gene TRBV6-6; D is possibly TRBD1 (6 bases). Per germline, CDR1 MNHNY and CDR2 SVGAGI (reference sequence). Between the trimmed V and J ends, which lost 6 bases and 3 bases, there was a span of 8 bases. The CDR3 runs to 13 residues. The CDR3 nucleotides are TGTGCCAGCAGCAGGACAGACACCGGGGAGCTGTTTTTT. Translation: CASSRTDTGELFF.

The V gene is TRBV28, the J gene TRBJ2-1; 10 positions agree with TRBD2. The CDR3 length is 20 residues. Germline lookup yields CDR1 MDHEN and CDR2 SYDVKM. The V and J ends lost 3 bases and 0 bases, in that order; junction bases with no gene match: 14. The CDR3 nucleotides are TGTGCCAGCAGTTTCCCCCCCGGTCTAGCGGGAGCAAGCTCCTACAATGAGCAGTTCTTC. This gives the protein CASSFPPGLAGASSYNEQFF.

The CDR3 nucleotides read TGTGCCAGCAGCTCAGATCCAGGGGGCCGGGCCTACAATGAGCAGTTCTTC. Amino acid sequence: CASSSDPGGRAYNEQFF. The V gene is TRBV27, the J gene TRBJ2-1, with 8 nucleotides matching TRBD1. The CDR3 consists of 17 residues. The trim removed 6 bases at V and 2 bases at J, leaving 12 bases unmatched. Germline V gene data show CDR1 as MNHEY and CDR2 as SMNVEV (reference sequence).

CDR3 DNA sequence: TGTGCCAGCCGAGCACAGGGCCCCGGGGAGCTGTTTTTT. It translates to CASRAQGPGELFF. The chain links TRBV6-5 to TRBJ2-2, with a tentative D call TRBD1 (6 bases). CDR1 and CDR2 from the germline V gene are MNHEY and SVGAGI. The CDR3 runs to 13 residues. V lost 8 bases and J lost 6, with 13 bases in between.

The chain recombines TRBV6-5 with TRBJ1-5; D is perhaps TRBD1 (6 bases). Germline loops: CDR1 MNHEY, CDR2 SVGAGI. CDR3 length: 14 amino acids. V lost 6 bases, J lost 1 base, and 10 bases lay in between. The CDR3 is CASRPDRSNQPQHF. In DNA, the CDR3 is TGTGCCAGCAGACCGGACAGAAGCAATCAGCCCCAGCATTTT.

The chain couples TRBV24-1 to TRBJ2-5, with 8 positions matching TRBD2. The V gene's germline CDR1 is KGHDR and CDR2 SFDVKD. CDR3 length: 17 amino acids. V gave up 4 bases and J gave up 5 bases; unmatched junction bases: 14. The CDR3 DNA follows: TGTGCCACCAGTGACCCGGGGGGGCAGGGAGGTTTGGAGACCCAGTACTTC. It encodes CATSDPGGQGGLETQYF.

About this clone: This same CDR3 is encoded by further DNA sequences in the sample. The V call is TRBV5-1, the J call TRBJ2-5; possible D gene TRBD2, 5 bases. Per the germline V gene, CDR1 is SGHRS and CDR2 is YFSETQ. This CDR3 spans 14 amino acids. Trimming shortened V by 0 bases and J by 4 bases, and 10 bases separated the two germline ends. The CDR3 DNA follows: TGCGCCAGCAGCTTGGGGAGAGGGTCAGAGACCCAGTACTTC. This sequence encodes CASSLGRGSETQYF.

The gene calls are TRBV6-1 and TRBJ1-5; D is undetermined. CDR3 length: 17 residues. Trimming pared 4 bases from V and 0 bases from J, leaving 16 bases between. The germline gives CDR1 MNHNS, CDR2 SASEGT. CDR3 amino acids: CASSGGNIIDSNQPQHF. CDR3 bases: TGTGCCAGCAGTGGAGGCAACATTATCGATAGCAATCAGCCCCAGCATTTT.

This chain connects TRBV5-1 to TRBJ2-3, with 8 bases fitting TRBD1. Losses at the gene ends were 5 bases for V and 1 base for J; bases not matched to a gene: 3. CDR3 length equals 14 residues. In germline, CDR1 is SGHRS, CDR2 YFSETQ. CDR3 DNA: TGCGCCAGCAGTTGGGGACAGGGCACAGATACGCAGTATTTT. It translates to CASSWGQGTDTQYF.

This clone was seen a single time. This chain links TRBV7-6 with TRBJ2-1, with 8 bases identical to TRBD2. The CDR3 runs 16 residues. Germline V gene data show CDR1 as SGHVS and CDR2 as FNYEAQ. Trimming cost V 1 base and J 6 bases; bases outside gene matches: 8. The CDR3 spells CASSLVSGGPGNEQFF. CDR3 DNA: TGTGCCAGCAGCTTAGTGTCGGGAGGGCCTGGCAATGAGCAGTTCTTC.

This clone was found once. The J gene is TRBJ2-5, the V gene TRBV5-1; tentatively, D is TRBD1 (6 bases). The germline CDR1 and CDR2 sequences are SGHRS and YFSETQ. V was pared by 9 bases and J by 2 bases, with 17 bases between. CDR3 length equals 14 residues. The CDR3 DNA is TGCGCCACCAAGCTGGGGGCGGAACAAGAGACCCAGTACTTC. Encoded protein: CATKLGAEQETQYF. Using reference TRBV5-1 and TRBJ2-5 for the parts outside the CDR3, the full variable domain is KAGVTQTPRYLIKTRGQQVTLSCSPISGHRSVSWYQQTPGQGLQFLFEYFSETQRNKGNFPGRFSGRQFSNSRSEMNVSTLELGDSALYLCATKLGAEQETQYFGPGTRLLVL.

The chain carries TRBV20-1 and TRBJ2-1; TRBD2 matches 16 bases. The CDR3 is 19 amino acids. Germline CDR1 is DFQATT and CDR2 is SNEGSKA (reference sequence). Trimming cost V 3 bases and J 8 bases; bases outside gene matches: 16. The CDR3 DNA sequence: TGCAGTGCTAGTGGTGGGACTAGCGGGAGGGTGTTCTTGGAGGATGAGCAGTTCTTC. This gives the protein CSASGGTSGRVFLEDEQFF.

The chain links TRBV11-2 to TRBJ2-7, with 9 bases identical to TRBD2. CDR3 length: 15 amino acids. The junction had 10 bases not matched to a gene; V was cut back by 5 bases and J by 5 bases. Germline V gives CDR1 SGHAT, CDR2 FQNNGV. CDR3 in DNA: TGTGCCAGCAGCCTGTTAGGACTAGCGTGGGACGAGCAGTACTTC. This encodes CASSLLGLAWDEQYF.

The chain joins TRBV7-8 to TRBJ1-1; 7 nucleotides line up with TRBD1. The CDR3 spans 13 residues. Germline CDR1 and CDR2: SGHVS and FQNEAQ. J gave up 5 bases and V 1 base, and 1 base lay outside the gene matches. CDR3 protein: CASSLGQGTEAFF. CDR3 DNA: TGTGCCAGCAGCTTAGGACAGGGAACTGAAGCTTTCTTT.